This TCR beta chain was identified during a study of TIL therapy for anti-PD-1-resistant metastatic lung cancer. Sequencing used immunoSEQ v3. TCRdb's table, derived via immunoSEQ multiplex PCR, lists solely in-frame clones and lacks some. The sample contains about 60,000 clones, approximately 69% of which appear only once. CDR3 size: 16 residues. The germline CDR1 and CDR2 sequences are LGHNA and YNFKEQ. V lost 0 bases and J 1 base, leaving 12 bases between the germline ends. Time point denoted: pre-treatment sample, taken before nivolumab and TIL therapy. This material consisted of blood, taken at baseline. The chain has TRBV4-2 and TRBJ1-1; perhaps TRBD1 as D (6 bases). The receptor comes from a person aged 25 to 80 with non-small cell lung cancer. The CDR3 DNA sequence: TGTGCCAGCAGCCAAGACAACGGACAGAAGAACACTGAAGCTTTCTTT. Protein sequence: CASSQDNGQKNTEAFF.